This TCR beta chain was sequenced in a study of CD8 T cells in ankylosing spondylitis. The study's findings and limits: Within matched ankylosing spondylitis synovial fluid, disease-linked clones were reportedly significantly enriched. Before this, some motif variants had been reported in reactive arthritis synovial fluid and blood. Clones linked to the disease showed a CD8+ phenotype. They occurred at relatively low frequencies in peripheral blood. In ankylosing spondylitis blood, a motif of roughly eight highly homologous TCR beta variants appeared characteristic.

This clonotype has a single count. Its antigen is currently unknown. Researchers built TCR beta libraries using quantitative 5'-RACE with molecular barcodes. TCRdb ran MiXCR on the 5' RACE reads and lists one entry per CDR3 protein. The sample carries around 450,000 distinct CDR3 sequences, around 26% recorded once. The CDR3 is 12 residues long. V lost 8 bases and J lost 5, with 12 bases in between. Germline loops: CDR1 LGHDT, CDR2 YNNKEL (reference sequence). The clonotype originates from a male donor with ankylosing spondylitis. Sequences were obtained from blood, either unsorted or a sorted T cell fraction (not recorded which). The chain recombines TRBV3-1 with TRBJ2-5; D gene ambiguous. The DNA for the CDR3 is TGTGCCAGCGCCGGCCCGACGGAGACCCAGTACTTC. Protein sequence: CASAGPTETQYF.